This TCR beta chain comes out of a study of OX40 agonist ivuxolimab in advanced cancers. In the study overall: Patients treated during dose escalation were battling hepatocellular carcinoma, melanoma, renal cell or head and neck cancer.

A remark on this clone: As yet, its antigen is unknown.

TCRdb's copy holds only in-frame clones and misses some; the assay was immunoSEQ multiplex PCR. There are some 50,000 clones in the sample; about 89% occur only once, and 10% to 15% lies in the top ten. Findings of the study overall: CD8+ T cells (on average) carried more expanded clones than CD4+ T cells.

A history of autoimmune disease or systemic immunosuppression excluded patients. This clonotype was sampled from an adult with an advanced solid tumor such as melanoma, head and neck, liver or kidney cancer. The specimen comprised CD4+ or CD8+ T cells sorted from blood, sampled in a trial of the OX40 agonist ivuxolimab.

The chain's CDR3 is CASSEWRGSYEQYF. The CDR3 DNA reads as TGTGCCAGCAGTGAATGGCGGGGCTCCTACGAGCAGTACTTC. The rearrangement uses TRBV6-1 and TRBJ2-7; weak D call: TRBD2 (6 bases). The V and J ends lost 2 bases and 0 bases respectively, with 8 bases between them. Per the germline V gene, CDR1 is MNHNS and CDR2 is SASEGT. This CDR3 is 14 amino acids long.